The rows below give T cell receptor beta chains drawn from one sample of a study of T cell repertoires in aging, cancer and after chemotherapy. TCRdb re-called the multiplex PCR reads with MiXCR, one entry per CDR3 protein. The sample holds over 4,000 distinct CDR3 sequences, roughly 24% seen once. Sequencing input: blood. The receptors stem from a human donor in good health. CDR3s leave out the opening cysteine and the closing phenylalanine or tryptophan.

TRBJ1-6 TRBV28 ASSLGPTGWNSPLH
TRBJ2-2 TRBV18 ASSPQRSAVTSNTGELF
TRBJ2-7 TRBV10-3 AISQTDSYEQY
TRBJ1-1 TRBV10-3 AISETGTLNTEAF
TRBJ2-5 TRBV4-3 ASSQGQGEETQY
TRBJ2-2 TRBV29-1 SVEGYKGSNGELF
TRBJ1-6 TRBV6-4 ASSERAGASSPLH
TRBJ2-2 TRBV29-1 SVDSGGPNTGELF
TRBJ2-3 TRBV6-5 ASSRGDTQY
TRBJ2-2 TRBV9 ASSVEVGGELF
TRBJ1-2 TRBV19 ASSIGTNYGYT
TRBJ2-3 TRBV20-1 SASSAGGGDTQY
TRBJ1-2 TRBV6-2/TRBV6-3 ASSLARRPEGYT
TRBJ2-5 TRBV11-2 ASSFPSNQETQY
TRBJ2-1 TRBV7-9 ASSPRPRASYNEQF
TRBJ2-3 TRBV7-2 ASRFQGLSTDTQY
TRBJ1-2 TRBV4-2 ASSQDGGNYGYT
TRBJ1-1 TRBV5-6 ASSYRGRRANTEAF
TRBJ1-3 TRBV6-5 ASRGGQGDTIY
TRBJ2-1 TRBV27 ASATGLLVMNEQF
TRBJ1-6 TRBV6-1 ASSSGGTGKGSPLH
TRBJ1-1 TRBV28 ASSTRPGATEAF
TRBJ1-6 TRBV20-1 SARTGDVSPLH
TRBJ1-2 TRBV19 ASSIVGIMVCT
TRBJ2-3 TRBV5-1 ASSLGLAGGTDTQY
TRBJ2-7 TRBV12-3/TRBV12-4 ASSLLAGGQYEQY
TRBJ2-7 TRBV6-2/TRBV6-3 ASSYQSTGAYEQY
TRBJ2-7 TRBV12-3/TRBV12-4 ASSSISGIYEQY
TRBJ1-5 TRBV11-2 ASSLGDRINQPQH
TRBJ2-7 TRBV20-1 SARDRSGGGYEQY
TRBJ1-3 TRBV24-1 AISSGNTIY
TRBJ1-4 TRBV5-4 ASSFAGVNEKLF
TRBJ2-2 TRBV20-1 SASWPSGSSGEPF
TRBJ1-3 TRBV5-1 ASSEDNSGNTIY
TRBJ2-7 TRBV24-1 ATSDLVRAEQY
TRBJ2-7 TRBV27 ASSLSGTGDYEQY
TRBJ2-7 TRBV28 ASSLKLGNEQY
TRBJ2-7 TRBV6-5 ASSYSPRGSSYEQY
TRBJ2-5 TRBV20-1 SARAPYGGGQETQY
TRBJ2-7 TRBV6-2/TRBV6-3 ASSYRAGGLSEQY
TRBJ2-3 TRBV12-3/TRBV12-4 ASRAGSTDTQY
TRBJ2-5 TRBV7-2 ASSLSGAGALETQY
TRBJ2-2 TRBV6-2/TRBV6-3 ATRRSGRMNTGELF
TRBJ2-7 TRBV4-2 ASSQMSGGGSYEQY
TRBJ2-3 TRBV4-3 ASSQDLLGGAPDTQY
TRBJ1-3 TRBV9 ASSRISGNTIY
TRBJ1-5 TRBV6-1 ASSRGQGGQPQH
TRBJ1-3 TRBV6-6 ASSATGPGNTIY
TRBJ2-7 TRBV19 ASSGRAGDEQY
TRBJ2-3 TRBV18 ASSLLAGGSDTQY
TRBJ2-1 TRBV27 ASSRGASGGYNEQF